The 5 T cell receptor beta chains reported below all come from one sample, sequenced in a study of cytomegalovirus exposure and HLA in healthy donors. The study ran its PCR with 60 Vbeta and 13 Jbeta primers. Sequencing was performed with immunoSEQ multiplex PCR; in TCRdb, only in-frame clones are kept and a portion is missing. The sample has about 140,000 clones, about 85% seen once. The source material was PBMCs. These receptors originate from a female donor in good health and CMV-seronegative.

V is TRBV2 and J is TRBJ1-1, with 8 nucleotides matching TRBD1. The CDR3 spans 15 residues. Germline V gene lookup returns CDR1 SNHLY and CDR2 FYNNEI. The trim removed 6 bases at V and 0 bases at J, leaving 6 bases unmatched. For the CDR3, the DNA is TGTGCCAGCAGCCGGACAGGGCCCATGAACACTGAAGCTTTCTTT. It encodes CASSRTGPMNTEAFF.

V usage is TRBV11-2 and J usage is TRBJ2-3; a possible D gene is TRBD2 (5 bases). This CDR3 has 16 residues. V was trimmed by 2 bases and J by 3 bases, leaving 15 bases between them. Germline lookup yields CDR1 SGHAT and CDR2 FQNNGV. As DNA, the CDR3 is TGTGCCAGCAGCTTAAGAGGACTGTCCCGGACAGATACGCAGTATTTT. Its translation: CASSLRGLSRTDTQYF.

This clone was found once. V gene TRBV4-1 combines with J gene TRBJ1-3; no reliable D call. Germline CDR1 is MGHRA and CDR2 is YSYEKL. Trimming shortened V by 1 base and J by 5 bases, and 21 bases separated the two germline ends. This CDR3 spans 18 amino acids. The CDR3 loop reads CASSQGSQAGIERNTIYF. The CDR3 region has the DNA TGCGCCAGCAGCCAAGGGTCTCAGGCAGGAATCGAGAGAAACACCATATATTTT.

This clone showed up just a few times. V usage is TRBV30 and J usage is TRBJ2-1; 7 bases match TRBD2. Germline V gene lookup returns CDR1 GTSNPN and CDR2 SVGIG (reference sequence). The CDR3 consists of 16 residues. J was trimmed by 0 bases and V by 2 bases; bases with no gene match: 7. As DNA, the CDR3 is TGTGCCTGGAGTACCACCGGGGGGAGCTCCTACAATGAGCAGTTCTTC. Protein: CAWSTTGGSSYNEQFF.

Here the CDR3 DNA reads TGTGCCAGCAGCGCGGAGACATTGGGACATAACTATGGCTACACCTTC. Protein product: CASSAETLGHNYGYTF. The chain employs TRBV9 and TRBJ1-2, with a weak D call TRBD1 (6 bases). This CDR3 has 16 residues. V was pared by 3 bases and J by 1 base, with 16 bases between. Per germline, CDR1 SGDLS and CDR2 YYNGEE.